The following is a TCR beta chain sequence with its context. Its antigen remains unidentified. This record belongs to a study of blood T cells in healthy people across ages. Study findings and constraints: In long-lived donors, naive CD4+ cell counts and diversity exceeded those of aged donors. Age showed a roughly linear inverse relationship with TCR beta diversity per million T cells.

There are 14 residues in the CDR3. J was trimmed by 5 bases and V by 6 bases; bases with no gene match: 6. CDR1 and CDR2 (germline): SEHNR, FQNEAQ (reference sequence). Then a second PCR, running roughly 7 to 11 cycles, was carried out with a sample-barcoded 5' primer and a J-beta primer mix. TCRdb re-analysed the 5' RACE reads in MiXCR, keeping a single row per CDR3 protein. The sample includes more than 600,000 distinct CDR3 sequences, more than 20% of them seen just once. These same records also appear under a second study, on T cells of mothers and their children.

V usage is TRBV7-9 and J usage is TRBJ2-5, with 10 bases that match TRBD2. The clonotype was recovered from a boy between 10 and 17 years old in good health. The sequenced sample was blood. CDR3 nucleotide sequence: TGTGCCAGCAGTCCAGCGGGGGGGCCGGAGACCCAGTACTTC. Residues: CASSPAGGPETQYF.